The 26 T cell receptor beta chains given below trace back to one sample, sequenced in a study of T cell clonality in common variable immunodeficiency. Profiling relied on immunoSEQ multiplex PCR, and the TCRdb table lists in-frame clones only, not all of them. The sample includes about 39,000 clones, none of them occurring once. The sample comprised peripheral blood mononuclear cells. The source is a person aged 18 to 70 in good health.

This clone has ten or more counts. Read coverage stops 3 residues before the CDR3 terminus; the germline J gene supplies the remainder. The chain recombines TRBV3-1 (or the pseudogene TRBV3-2) with TRBJ1-5; maybe TRBD1 (6 bases). Trimming removed 1 base from V and 5 bases from J, with 12 bases in between. Germline loops: CDR1 LGHDT, CDR2 YNNKEL (reference sequence). The CDR3 extends over 15 amino acids. The DNA read from the CDR3 is TGTGCCAGCAGCCAAGCCCAGGGGCCAGATCAGCCC. Encoded protein: CASSQAQGPDQP. In full, the CDR3 reads CASSQAQGPDQPQHF.

There are many counts of this clone. The read comes to an end 3 residues before the CDR3 does, leaving the germline J gene to fill in the end. The chain employs TRBV5-3 and TRBJ2-6; the D gene is possibly TRBD1 (6 bases). TRBV5-3 is treated as an ORF (open reading frame) with a function not yet certain. Trimming took off 3 bases at V and 2 bases at J, with 15 bases between the two ends. The CDR3 sequence is 17 residues long. The CDR3 loop is CARSSPQGKAGANVLTF. Partial CDR3 DNA: TGTGCCAGAAGCTCGCCGCAGGGGAAGGCTGGGGCCAACGTC.

This clone occurred many times. The DNA ends 3 residues before the CDR3 does, and the rest of the CDR3 is filled in from the germline J gene. The rearrangement uses TRBV29-1 and TRBJ1-5; TRBD1 aligns across 7 bases. The CDR3 totals 13 residues. V trimming: 6 bases; J trimming: 6 bases; junction bases outside the gene matches: 8. From germline, CDR1 is SQVTM and CDR2 ANQGSEA. CDR3 amino acids: CSVDTGVSQPQHF. Incomplete CDR3 DNA: TGCAGCGTCGACACAGGGGTTAGTCAGCCC.

In its sample, this clone was seen a few times. Sequencing ends 3 residues short of the CDR3 end; the germline J gene provides the rest. The genes are TRBV13 and TRBJ1-2; possible D gene TRBD1, 5 bases. CDR1 is PRHDT, CDR2 FYEKMQ, per germline (reference sequence). V was trimmed by 11 bases and J by 4 bases, leaving 23 bases between them. This CDR3 region has 15 residues. This CDR3 is CAAAMGGDLGYGYTF. The covered CDR3 bases are TGTGCCGCAGCCATGGGGGGAGATCTTGGCTATGGC.

This clone showed up many times. The read ends 3 residues early relative to the CDR3; the germline J gene fills the gap. This sequence joins TRBV5-1 and TRBJ1-1; 7 positions match TRBD1. The CDR3 is made up of 15 amino acids. CDR1 is SGHRS, CDR2 YFSETQ, per germline. Unmatched junction bases numbered 9, after V lost 5 bases and J lost 2 bases. CDR3: CASRRTGTVNTEAFF. The CDR3 DNA, read in part, is TGCGCCAGCAGGCGTACCGGGACAGTAAACACTGAA.

Many counts were recorded for this clone. The read ends 3 residues before the CDR3 terminus; that terminus is restored from the germline J gene. V gene TRBV20-1 combines with J gene TRBJ1-2; 8 nucleotides agree with TRBD1. Per the germline V gene, CDR1 is DFQATT and CDR2 is SNEGSKA (reference sequence). The CDR3 spans 14 residues. Incomplete CDR3 DNA: TGCAGTGCTAGCTACAGGGGGGGTACGATCGGC. It yields the protein CSASYRGGTIG. The entire CDR3 protein reads CSASYRGGTIGYTF.

In its sample, this clone was seen many times. The CDR3 goes on 3 residues after the read ends, and that part is filled in from the germline J gene. The chain joins TRBV14 to TRBJ1-4, with D tentatively TRBD1 (6 bases). CDR1 is SGHDN, CDR2 FVKESK, per germline. This CDR3 spans 16 amino acids. The V and J ends lost 1 base and 8 bases respectively, with 17 bases between them. The DNA read from the CDR3 is TGTGCCAGCAGCCAAGGCGGAGCAGGGGCGGACGAAAAA. This gives the protein CASSQGGAGADEK. The full CDR3 protein reads CASSQGGAGADEKLFF.

At least ten counts were recorded for this clone. The read ends 3 residues early relative to the CDR3; the germline J gene fills the gap. The V gene is TRBV20-1, the J gene TRBJ1-1; no definite D call. V lost 0 bases and J 3 bases, leaving 11 bases between the germline ends. The V gene's germline CDR1 is DFQATT and CDR2 SNEGSKA (reference sequence). The CDR3 loop spans 14 amino acids. CDR3 bases read: TGCAGTGCTAGAGATAGGATCGGGTACACTGAA. Translating it yields CSARDRIGYTE. The full-length CDR3 reads as CSARDRIGYTEAFF.

A word on this clone: The read is 3 residues too short to cover the CDR3 end, so that end is filled in from the germline J gene. The V call is TRBV20-1, the J call TRBJ2-3, with D perhaps TRBD1 (6 bases). Germline CDR1 is DFQATT and CDR2 is SNEGSKA (reference sequence). The CDR3 spans 12 residues. CDR3 sequence reads: CSAGTYYQPQYF. Partial CDR3 DNA: TGCAGTGCGGGGACATATTATCAGCCG.

Concerning this clone itself: The CDR3 end falls 3 residues outside the read, so it is completed with the germline J gene. Distinct nucleotide sequences in the sample also encode this CDR3. The chain combines TRBV20-1 with TRBJ1-3; maybe TRBD1 (5 bases). This CDR3 region has 14 residues. From germline, CDR1 is DFQATT and CDR2 SNEGSKA (reference sequence). The V and J ends lost 6 bases and 5 bases respectively, with 17 bases between them. The DNA read from the CDR3 is TGCAGTGCAAAGGGGTCGGTGGAGAGAAACACC. Translating gives CSAKGSVERNT. The whole CDR3 protein is CSAKGSVERNTIYF.

The sample holds many counts of this clone. From the germline J gene comes the end of the CDR3, since the read stops 3 residues before it. The chain has TRBV20-1 and TRBJ2-5; D may match TRBD1 or TRBD2 (5 bases each). Germline V gene data show CDR1 as DFQATT and CDR2 as SNEGSKA (reference sequence). V was cut by 1 base and J by 5 bases, with 14 bases left in between. The CDR3 runs 14 residues. The CDR3 region is CSARGRGVSETQYF. CDR3 bases read: TGCAGTGCTAGAGGGAGAGGGGTGAGCGAGACC.

This clone has a count of ten or more. The CDR3 extends 3 residues past the end of the read, so its final part is completed from the germline J gene. The chain uses TRBV6-1 and TRBJ1-5; D remains ambiguous. The CDR3 is made up of 14 amino acids. V shed 2 bases and J shed 0 bases, with 5 bases lying between them. Germline CDR1 is MNHNS and CDR2 is SASEGT. The CDR3 loop is CASSERYSNQPQHF. Incomplete CDR3 DNA: TGTGCCAGCAGTGAACGTTATAGCAATCAGCCC.

This clone was seen at least ten times. Read coverage stops 3 residues before the CDR3 terminus; the germline J gene supplies the remainder. The rearrangement links TRBV20-1 to TRBJ1-5, with D possibly being TRBD1 (6 bases). Trimming took 5 bases from V and 0 from J, leaving 11 bases between them. Germline assignment: CDR1 DFQATT and CDR2 SNEGSKA (reference sequence). CDR3 length: 14 amino acids. The DNA read from the CDR3 is TGCAGTGCTGGACAGTTTAATAGCAATCAGCCC. Protein: CSAGQFNSNQP. From start to end, the CDR3 is CSAGQFNSNQPQHF.

This clone was found many times. The read halts 3 residues ahead of the CDR3 end, with the missing end drawn from the germline J gene. V is TRBV20-1 and J is TRBJ2-1; possible D gene TRBD2, 7 bases. Trimming stripped 4 bases from V and 4 bases from J, with 17 bases between. The CDR3 consists of 15 residues. Germline V gene sequence: CDR1 DFQATT, CDR2 SNEGSKA (reference sequence). The part of the CDR3 DNA that was read is TGCAGTGCTACACGGGGGGCTAGCGGATACAATGAG. Protein product: CSATRGASGYNE. The CDR3 reads in full as CSATRGASGYNEQFF.

As concerns this clone: The read comes to an end 3 residues before the CDR3 does, leaving the germline J gene to fill in the end. This CDR3 is also generated by other DNA sequences in the sample. This rearrangement joins TRBV7-9 to TRBJ1-3; TRBD1 matches 9 bases. The CDR3 sequence is 15 residues long. CDR1 is SEHNR and CDR2 is FQNEAQ in the germline V gene (reference sequence). CDR3 amino acids: CASSLPGQGLLSIYF. CDR3 DNA, as far as it was read: TGTGCCAGCAGCTTACCGGGACAGGGTTTATTGTCG.

The sample holds many counts of this clone. The CDR3 extends 3 residues past the end of the read, so its final part is completed from the germline J gene. The chain uses TRBV18 and TRBJ1-2; no firm D call. This CDR3 has 16 amino acids. Trimming cost V 4 bases and J 0 bases, with 15 bases left between them. Germline V gene sequence: CDR1 KGHSH, CDR2 LQKENI. This chain's CDR3 is CASSQETTTANYGYTF. CDR3 DNA, as far as it was read: TGTGCCAGCTCACAAGAAACTACCACCGCTAACTATGGC.

This clone showed up many times. The read ends 3 residues early relative to the CDR3; the germline J gene fills the gap. This chain uses TRBV12-3 or TRBV12-4 with TRBJ1-2; D ambiguous. This CDR3 is 14 amino acids long. Trimming left V 3 bases short and J 2 bases short, with 10 bases between. This CDR3 is CASSLFAQNYGYTF. The part of the CDR3 DNA that was read is TGTGCCAGCAGTTTGTTCGCACAGAACTATGGC.

This clone was counted many times. The observed sequence ends 3 residues before the CDR3 terminus, with the missing tail filled in from the germline J gene. The gene calls are TRBV19 and TRBJ1-1, with 7 bases aligning to TRBD1. With 7 bases clipped from V and 4 bases from J, the junction kept 9 bases outside the gene matches. The CDR3 has 14 amino acids. The germline CDR1 and CDR2 sequences are LNHDA and SQIVND (reference sequence). The CDR3 spells CASTRQGEITEAFF. The CDR3 DNA, read in part, is TGTGCCAGTACGCGACAGGGAGAGATCACTGAA.

This clone was detected many times. CDR3 DNA (partial): TGTGCCACCAGTGACCCCTCAGCGGGCGGCACCGGGGAG. It encodes CATSDPSAGGTGE. The entire CDR3 protein is CATSDPSAGGTGELFF. The chain couples TRBV24-1 to TRBJ2-2, with TRBD2 as a possible D gene (6 bases). The CDR3 extends 3 residues past the end of the read, so its final part is completed from the germline J gene. CDR3 length equals 16 residues. Germline CDR1 and CDR2: KGHDR and SFDVKD. The V and J ends lost 4 bases and 4 bases respectively, with 15 bases between them.

This clone has at least ten counts. The read gets to within 3 residues of the CDR3 end, and the germline J gene fills in the rest. This sequence joins TRBV19 and TRBJ2-3; 7 bases are a match to TRBD1. V was clipped by 9 bases and J by 0 bases; unmatched bases: 9. This CDR3 has 15 residues. In germline, CDR1 is LNHDA, CDR2 SQIVND (reference sequence). The CDR3 loop is CASRRQGVSTDTQYF. The DNA read from the CDR3 is TGTGCCAGCCGAAGACAGGGTGTAAGCACAGATACG.

This clone was found many times. The read falls 3 residues short of the CDR3 end, and the missing part is taken from the germline J gene. The chain recombines TRBV20-1 with TRBJ2-3, with 12 bases matching TRBD2. Trimming at V came to 8 bases and at J to 4 bases, leaving 10 bases not matched to a gene. Germline V gene data show CDR1 as DFQATT and CDR2 as SNEGSKA (reference sequence). The CDR3 loop spans 15 amino acids. CDR3 amino acids: CSLRSTSGSADTQYF. CDR3 DNA, as far as it was read: TGCAGTCTACGCTCGACTAGCGGGAGCGCAGATACG.

This clone was recorded many times. The CDR3 extends 3 residues past the end of the read, so its final part is completed from the germline J gene. The rearrangement uses TRBV7-3 and TRBJ2-1; D unclear. Germline values: CDR1 SGHTA, CDR2 FQGTGA. The CDR3 is 13 residues long. The V and J ends lost 4 bases and 4 bases respectively, with 8 bases between them. The CDR3 region is CASSYTNYNEQFF. The sequenced CDR3 bases are TGTGCCAGCAGCTACACCAATTACAATGAG.

This clone showed up many times. The CDR3 protein is CASSLARGYEQYF. The CDR3 DNA, read in part, is TGTGCCAGCAGCTTAGCAAGGGGTTACGAG. The J gene is TRBJ2-7, the V gene TRBV7-8, with D perhaps matching TRBD1 (5 bases). The CDR3 end lies 3 residues beyond the end of the read and is filled in from the germline J gene. From germline, CDR1 is SGHVS and CDR2 FQNEAQ. V was clipped by 0 bases and J by 4 bases, with 7 bases between them. CDR3 length equals 13 residues. Full variable domain (missing parts from reference TRBV7-8 and TRBJ2-7): GAGVSQSPRYKVAKRGQDVALRCDPISGHVSLFWYQQALGQGPEFLTYFQNEAQLDKSGLPSDRFFAERPEGSVSTLKIQRTQQEDSAVYLCASSLARGYEQYFGPGTRLTVT.

This clone has at least ten counts. The CDR3 goes on 3 residues after the read ends, and that part is filled in from the germline J gene. The chain carries TRBV18 and TRBJ2-1; maybe TRBD2 (6 bases). V lost 6 bases to trimming and J lost 4 bases, with 13 bases between them. The CDR3 sequence is 14 residues long. Germline CDR1 reads KGHSH; CDR2 reads LQKENI. The CDR3 DNA, read in part, is TGTGCCAGCTCCCAGGCTAGCGAGTACAATGAG. Protein: CASSQASEYNE. Given in full, the CDR3 is CASSQASEYNEQFF.

CDR3 DNA, as far as it was read: TGCGCCAGCAGCGGGGCAGGGGCCTCTGGGTATGGC. It translates to CASSGAGASGYG. The complete CDR3 sequence is CASSGAGASGYGYTF. The J gene is TRBJ1-2, the V gene TRBV5-1; the D gene is possibly TRBD1 (6 bases). The CDR3 extends 3 residues past the end of the read, so its final part is completed from the germline J gene. Germline CDR1 is SGHRS and CDR2 is YFSETQ. This CDR3 region has 15 residues. Trimming took 4 bases from V and 5 from J, leaving 18 bases between them. The entire variable domain, with the rest obtained from reference TRBV5-1 and TRBJ1-2, is as follows: KAGVTQTPRYLIKTRGQQVTLSCSPISGHRSVSWYQQTPGQGLQFLFEYFSETQRNKGNFPGRFSGRQFSNSRSEMNVSTLELGDSALYLCASSGAGASGYGYTFGSGTRLTVV.

This clone showed up many times. The read ends 3 residues before the CDR3 terminus; that terminus is restored from the germline J gene. The chain joins TRBV18 to TRBJ1-5; no reliable D call. V was trimmed by 3 bases and J by 0 bases, leaving 9 bases between them. This CDR3 has 15 residues. From germline, CDR1 is KGHSH and CDR2 LQKENI. The CDR3 DNA, read in part, is TGTGCCAGCTCACCCGGCGGCGATAGCAATCAGCCC. Residues: CASSPGGDSNQP. The whole CDR3 sequence reads CASSPGGDSNQPQHF.